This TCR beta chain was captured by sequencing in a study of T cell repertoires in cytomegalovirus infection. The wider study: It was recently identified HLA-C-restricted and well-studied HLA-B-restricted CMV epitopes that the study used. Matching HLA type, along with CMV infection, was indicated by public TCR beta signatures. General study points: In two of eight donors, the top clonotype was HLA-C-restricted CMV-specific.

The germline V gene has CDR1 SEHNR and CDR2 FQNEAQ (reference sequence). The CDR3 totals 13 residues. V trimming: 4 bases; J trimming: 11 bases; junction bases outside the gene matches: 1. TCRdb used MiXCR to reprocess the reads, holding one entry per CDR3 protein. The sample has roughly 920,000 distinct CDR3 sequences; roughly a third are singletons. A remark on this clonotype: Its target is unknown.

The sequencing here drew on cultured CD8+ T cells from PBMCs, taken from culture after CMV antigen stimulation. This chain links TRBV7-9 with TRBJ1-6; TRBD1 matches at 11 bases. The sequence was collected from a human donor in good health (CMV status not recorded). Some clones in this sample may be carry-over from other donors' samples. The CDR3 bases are TGTGCCAGCAGCTCGGGACAGGGGGCACCCCTCCACTTT. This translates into CASSSGQGAPLHF.